Below, 4 T cell receptor beta chains from the same sample are listed, as sequenced in a study of blood T cell repertoires in COVID-19. Some clones are missing from TCRdb's copy, which holds only in-frame ones; the method was immunoSEQ multiplex PCR. The sample includes about 100,000 clones, 82% seen only once; the top ten take about 4.8%. The sample was peripheral blood. These receptors came from a man in his 60s with acute or convalescent COVID-19.

CDR3 bases: TGTGCCAGTAGTATCTATGCCAGGGGACATAGCAATCAGCCCCAGCATTTT. Its protein is CASSIYARGHSNQPQHF. V is TRBV19 and J is TRBJ1-5, with D maybe TRBD1 (6 bases). The CDR3 has 17 residues. Trimming took 3 bases from V and 0 from J, leaving 15 bases between them. Per the germline V gene, CDR1 is LNHDA and CDR2 is SQIVND (reference sequence).

This sequence joins TRBV5-1 and TRBJ2-7; 9 positions agree with TRBD1. J gave up 3 bases and V 4 bases, and 2 bases lay outside the gene matches. The germline CDR1 and CDR2 sequences are SGHRS and YFSETQ. This CDR3 contains 13 residues. The chain's CDR3 is CASSATGGYEQYF. In DNA, the CDR3 is TGCGCCAGCAGCGCGACAGGGGGCTACGAGCAGTACTTC.

The chain combines TRBV18 with TRBJ1-2; 7 nucleotides line up with TRBD1. CDR1 is KGHSH, CDR2 LQKENI, per germline. This CDR3 spans 14 amino acids. Germline trimming cut 0 bases from V and 4 bases from J; bases unmatched to any gene: 2. The CDR3 DNA reads as TGTGCCAGCTCACCACCGGGACAGCTCTATGGCTACACCTTC. Protein: CASSPPGQLYGYTF.

The chain links TRBV18 to TRBJ2-7, with TRBD2 identical over 14 bases. The CDR3 contains 18 residues. Germline loops: CDR1 KGHSH, CDR2 LQKENI. Trimming at V came to 4 bases and at J to 1 base, leaving 9 bases not matched to a gene. CDR3 DNA: TGTGCCAGCTCACTTCCGGCGGGACTAGCGGGAGTATCCTACGAGCAGTACTTC. This codes for CASSLPAGLAGVSYEQYF.